A single sample gave rise to the 20 T cell receptor beta chains below, sequenced in a study of OX40 agonist ivuxolimab in advanced cancers. Library prep was done by the immunoSEQ multiplex PCR assay. The table comes from immuneACCESS by way of TCRdb, which keeps in-frame sequences with V and J called. Part of the clones is missing from these tables; in studies checked, under half for an unresolved V gene and the rest for unknown reasons. The sample includes approximately 79,000 clones, with 75% to 90% observed a single time. The ten largest clones add up to less than 0.55% of the sample. The specimen comprised CD4+ or CD8+ T cells sorted from blood, sampled in a trial of the OX40 agonist ivuxolimab. The receptors derive from an adult with an advanced solid tumor such as melanoma, head and neck, liver or kidney cancer.

V and J are TRBV27 and TRBJ1-2; the match to TRBD1 covers 8 bases. The V gene's germline CDR1 is MNHEY and CDR2 SMNVEV (reference sequence). The CDR3 has 15 residues. The J segment lost 2 bases and the V segment lost 4 bases, leaving 6 bases of the junction unmatched. The CDR3 DNA reads TGTGCCAGCAGTTCCAGGGGGCGCTCCAACTATGGCTACACCTTC. It translates to CASSSRGRSNYGYTF.

The V call is TRBV2, the J call TRBJ1-2; TRBD1 might be the D (6 bases). V lost 7 bases to trimming and J lost 4 bases, with 16 bases between them. This CDR3 comprises 14 residues. CDR1 SNHLY and CDR2 FYNNEI come from the germline V gene. In DNA, the CDR3 is TGTGCCAGCATCGGGGACATTTTTACCTATGGCTACACCTTC. It specifies CASIGDIFTYGYTF.

The J gene is TRBJ2-7, the V gene TRBV29-1, with TRBD1 matching 11 bases. From germline, CDR1 is SQVTM and CDR2 ANQGSEA. The CDR3 totals 13 residues. V gave up 7 bases and J gave up 1 base; unmatched junction bases: 3. The CDR3 bases are TGCAGCGCGGGACAGGGGGGATCCTACGAGCAGTACTTC. Translation gives CSAGQGGSYEQYF.

This clone was observed a handful of times. This chain's CDR3 is CASSWSWRDEQYF. The CDR3 coding sequence is TGTGCCAGCAGTTGGTCCTGGAGGGACGAGCAGTACTTC. This chain links TRBV6-1 with TRBJ2-7; possible D gene TRBD2, 6 bases. Germline CDR1 MNHNS, CDR2 SASEGT. The CDR3 spans 13 residues. The V end was cut by 5 bases, the J end by 5 bases, with 13 bases between.

The table lists this clone with a count of one. The V and J genes are TRBV10-2 and TRBJ1-1; TRBD1 might be the D (5 bases). V lost 3 bases and J 5 bases, leaving 7 bases between the germline ends. Germline V lookup: CDR1 WSHSY, CDR2 SAAADI. This CDR3 region has 12 residues. Here the CDR3 DNA reads TGCGCCAGCAGTGAAGGGGATACTGAAGCTTTCTTT. This gives the protein CASSEGDTEAFF.

The gene calls are TRBV7-2 and TRBJ2-3; no clear D gene. This CDR3 has 15 residues. CDR1 and CDR2 from the germline V gene are SGHTA and FQGNSA. The V gene lost 0 bases and the J gene lost 3 bases, with 10 bases spanning the gap. This chain's CDR3 is CASSLAGIATDTQYF. Here the CDR3 DNA reads TGTGCCAGCAGCTTAGCGGGAATAGCAACAGATACGCAGTATTTT.

The gene calls are TRBV28 and TRBJ1-2; 10 bases are shared with TRBD1. The CDR3 is made up of 17 amino acids. J gave up 3 bases and V 6 bases, and 13 bases lay outside the gene matches. Per the germline V gene, CDR1 is MDHEN and CDR2 is SYDVKM. The CDR3 coding sequence is TGTGCCAGCAGCCTCAACCTCGGACAGGGGGTCCACTATGGCTACACCTTC. Protein: CASSLNLGQGVHYGYTF.

This chain uses TRBV5-1 with TRBJ2-7; 7 bases are shared with TRBD1. Trimming at V came to 2 bases and at J to 2 bases, leaving 4 bases not matched to a gene. The V gene's germline CDR1 is SGHRS and CDR2 YFSETQ. The CDR3 consists of 14 residues. The DNA of the CDR3 is TGCGCCAGCAGCTTACAAGGGGGCCCCTACGAGCAGTACTTC. Encoded protein: CASSLQGGPYEQYF. Full variable domain (outside the CDR3, taken from reference TRBV5-1 and TRBJ2-7): KAGVTQTPRYLIKTRGQQVTLSCSPISGHRSVSWYQQTPGQGLQFLFEYFSETQRNKGNFPGRFSGRQFSNSRSEMNVSTLELGDSALYLCASSLQGGPYEQYFGPGTRLTVT.

The J gene is TRBJ1-1, the V gene TRBV27; maybe TRBD1 (5 bases). Trimming removed 3 bases from V and 3 bases from J, with 17 bases in between. This CDR3 has 16 residues. Germline CDR1 and CDR2: MNHEY and SMNVEV (reference sequence). The CDR3 DNA reads as TGTGCCAGCAGTTTGACAGCGAGAACAGGTTACACTGAAGCTTTCTTT. It encodes CASSLTARTGYTEAFF.

The rearrangement joins TRBV30 to TRBJ2-3; 8 bases match TRBD2. Germline values: CDR1 GTSNPN, CDR2 SVGIG (reference sequence). The CDR3 contains 12 residues. The DNA for the CDR3 is TGTGGCGGGGGGAGGACTGCAGATACGCAGTATTTT. Translated, it gives CGGGRTADTQYF.

The chain joins TRBV19 to TRBJ1-2, with D maybe TRBD1 (5 bases). Trimming shortened V by 4 bases and J by 7 bases, and 10 bases separated the two germline ends. Germline CDR1 is LNHDA and CDR2 is SQIVND (reference sequence). The CDR3 covers 12 residues. The CDR3: CASSTQGPGYTF. The CDR3 nucleotides are TGTGCCAGTAGTACCCAGGGTCCTGGCTACACCTTC.

This clone was recorded once. The V and J genes are TRBV7-2 and TRBJ2-7, with 7 bases aligning to TRBD1. V gave up 5 bases and J gave up 0 bases; unmatched junction bases: 7. The CDR3 length is 15 residues. Germline V gene sequence: CDR1 SGHTA, CDR2 FQGNSA. In nucleotides, the CDR3 is TGTGCCAGCAGCCTCCGGGACAGCGTCTCCTACGAGCAGTACTTC. Protein product: CASSLRDSVSYEQYF.

This chain links TRBV4-3 with TRBJ1-2, with D unclear. Germline loops: CDR1 LGHNA, CDR2 YSLEER. The CDR3 spans 15 residues. Trimming removed 0 bases from V and 3 bases from J, with 11 bases in between. The CDR3 DNA reads TGCGCCAGCAGCCAAGATGCCAGGTCCGACTATGGCTACACCTTC. Translated, it gives CASSQDARSDYGYTF.

The chain combines TRBV7-9 with TRBJ2-5; weak D call: TRBD2 (6 bases). The CDR3 runs 11 residues. The V gene's germline CDR1 is SEHNR and CDR2 FQNEAQ (reference sequence). V was pared by 6 bases and J by 4 bases, with 6 bases between. The CDR3 is CASRRGETQYF. The CDR3 nucleotides are TGTGCCAGCAGGCGGGGAGAGACCCAGTACTTC.

This chain uses TRBV19 with TRBJ2-7, with 9 bases lining up with TRBD1. V dropped 4 bases and J dropped 3; count of bases not matched to a gene: 10. There are 16 residues in the CDR3. The germline gives CDR1 LNHDA, CDR2 SQIVND (reference sequence). The CDR3 DNA reads as TGTGCCAGTAGTAATACCGGGACAGGGTCGGGCTACGAGCAGTACTTC. It translates to CASSNTGTGSGYEQYF.

This chain links TRBV18 with TRBJ1-1; 7 bases map to TRBD1. This CDR3 comprises 13 residues. Per the germline V gene, CDR1 is KGHSH and CDR2 is LQKENI. V shed 3 bases, J shed 6 bases, and the junction held 4 bases outside the gene matches. The DNA for the CDR3 is TGTGCCAGCTCACCCGACAGGGTCGCTGAAGCTTTCTTT. It encodes CASSPDRVAEAFF.

The chain is built from TRBV5-4 and TRBJ1-1; 8 bases match TRBD1. Germline assignment: CDR1 SGHNT and CDR2 YYREEE (reference sequence). V was pared by 2 bases and J by 0 bases, with 3 bases of the junction left unmatched. This CDR3 is 15 amino acids long. This CDR3 is CASSFRTGLNTEAFF. The CDR3 region has the DNA TGTGCCAGCAGCTTTCGGACAGGGTTGAACACTGAAGCTTTCTTT. The complete variable domain, with remaining parts taken from reference TRBV5-4 and TRBJ1-1, reads ETGVTQSPTHLIKTRGQQVTLRCSSQSGHNTVSWYQQALGQGPQFIFQYYREEENGRGNFPPRFSGLQFPNYSSELNVNALELDDSALYLCASSFRTGLNTEAFFGQGTRLTVV.

This rearrangement joins TRBV29-1 to TRBJ1-1; 7 bases are a match to TRBD1. CDR1 and CDR2 from the germline V gene are SQVTM and ANQGSEA. J gave up 0 bases and V 7 bases, and 2 bases lay outside the gene matches. This CDR3 comprises 12 residues. This chain's CDR3 is CSATGMNTEAFF. The CDR3 nucleotides are TGCAGCGCGACAGGGATGAACACTGAAGCTTTCTTT.

This clone has only a few counts. The rearrangement uses TRBV2 and TRBJ2-6; 10 bases are a match to TRBD1. Losses at the gene ends were 5 bases for V and 0 bases for J; bases not matched to a gene: 10. This CDR3 has 19 residues. Per germline, CDR1 SNHLY and CDR2 FYNNEI. In nucleotides, the CDR3 is TGTGCCAGCAGTTTGAGGGGACAGGGGAGAACCTCTGGGGCCAACGTCCTGACTTTC. This translates into CASSLRGQGRTSGANVLTF.

The chain has TRBV28 and TRBJ2-6, with TRBD2 identical over 7 bases. Germline loops: CDR1 MDHEN, CDR2 SYDVKM. The ends lost 6 bases at V and 0 bases at J; junction bases unmatched: 5. The CDR3 is 16 amino acids. The CDR3 region has the DNA TGTGCCAGCAGCCCACCGGGGGGCTCTGGGGCCAACGTCCTGACTTTC. It specifies CASSPPGGSGANVLTF.